This T cell receptor beta chain was captured in a study of early T cells in non-severe SARS-CoV-2 infection. At the level of the study: Chains were not paired, and sequencing was done on bulk RNA from unsorted whole blood.

Broader study findings: VDJdb matches were skewed toward anti-spike CD8 T cell responses.

This clonotype was observed many times. What it binds is not known. The TCR library protocol was used to attach unique molecular identifiers. These identifiers were attached to individual cDNA molecules. Using its own MiXCR run on the 5' RACE reads, TCRdb lists one record per CDR3 protein. The data hold roughly 29,000 distinct CDR3 sequences, with about 5.7% observed a single time. CDR3 length equals 14 residues. Germline-derived CDR1 and CDR2 are SGHTA and FQGTGA. The V end lost 4 bases, the J end lost 9 bases, and 16 bases lay between the germline ends. The genes are TRBV7-3 and TRBJ2-1; TRBD2 is a possible D gene (5 bases). The clonotype was recovered from an adult who was a healthcare worker with PCR-confirmed SARS-CoV-2 infection or an uninfected control (not recorded which). Sequences were obtained from whole blood. The CDR3 sequence: CASSSRGSFSEQFF. CDR3 DNA: TGTGCCAGCAGCTCCCGGGGTAGTTTTAGTGAGCAGTTCTTC.